The clone carrying this T cell receptor beta chain has a handful of counts. The antigen is undetermined. This record belongs to a study of T-cell reconstitution after alpha-beta-depleted transplantation in children. The study's findings and limits: Surviving recipient T cells and thymic progenitors produced the high day-60 TCRbeta diversity seen in some patients.

Library preparation (for TCRbeta) was performed with unique molecular identifiers. MiXCR, run by TCRdb on the PCR reads, gives a single entry per CDR3 protein. Counted here are roughly 50,000 distinct CDR3 sequences, around 40% occurring once; the ten biggest clones make up roughly 98%. The input for sequencing was PBMCs, mostly from graft donor cells, taken 360 days after TCRalphabeta/CD19-depleted stem cell transplant. The receptor's source is a male patient aged 10 to 17 who had a stem cell transplant for acute lymphoblastic leukemia, so the T cells may come from the graft donor.

CDR3 DNA sequence: TGTGCCACCAGTGGTAAGAGGAGCGGGAGGGGGGTTGATGAGCAGTTCTTC. It yields the protein CATSGKRSGRGVDEQFF. V and J are TRBV24-1 and TRBJ2-1; 10 positions match TRBD2. Germline CDR1 is KGHDR and CDR2 is SFDVKD. This CDR3 has 17 amino acids. Trimming took 5 bases from V and 8 from J; bases not matched to a gene: 14.